The source of this T cell receptor beta chain is a study of technical replicates of blood from a handful of donors. Note on this clone: The DNA is left out, because the CDR3 cannot be placed on it with certainty; the CDR3 is given as TCRdb lists it.

Repertoires were generated with immunoSEQ multiplex PCR, while TCRdb's copy carries only in-frame clones and drops some. The sample holds around 84,000 clones, about 92% seen once. Germline lookup yields CDR1 MDHEN and CDR2 SYDVKM. The CDR3 numbers 13 amino acids, ends counted. The V gene is TRBV28, the J gene TRBJ2-7; the table assigns TRBD2, which was not confirmed against the DNA. The sample consisted of T cells isolated from PBMCs. The TCR originated in a human donor in good health. CDR3 loop: CASSAWGSGSSPF.